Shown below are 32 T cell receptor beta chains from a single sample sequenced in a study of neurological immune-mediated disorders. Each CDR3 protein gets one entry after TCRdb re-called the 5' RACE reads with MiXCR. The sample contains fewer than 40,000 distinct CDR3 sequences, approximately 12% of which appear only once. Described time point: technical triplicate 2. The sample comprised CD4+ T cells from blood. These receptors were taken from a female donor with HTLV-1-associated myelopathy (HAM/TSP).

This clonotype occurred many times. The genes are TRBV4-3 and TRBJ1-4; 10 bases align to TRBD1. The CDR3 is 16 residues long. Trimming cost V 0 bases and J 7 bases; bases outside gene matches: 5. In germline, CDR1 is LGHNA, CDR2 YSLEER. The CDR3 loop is CASSQDPGQGSEKLFF. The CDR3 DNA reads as TGCGCCAGCAGCCAAGATCCGGGACAGGGGAGTGAAAAACTGTTTTTT.

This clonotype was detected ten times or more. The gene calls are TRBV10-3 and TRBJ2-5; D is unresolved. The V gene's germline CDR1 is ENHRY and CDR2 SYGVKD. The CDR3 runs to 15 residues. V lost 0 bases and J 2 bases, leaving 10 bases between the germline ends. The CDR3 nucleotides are TGTGCCATCAGTGAGTCGAGTTCGCGGCAAGAGACCCAGTACTTC. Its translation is CAISESSSRQETQYF.

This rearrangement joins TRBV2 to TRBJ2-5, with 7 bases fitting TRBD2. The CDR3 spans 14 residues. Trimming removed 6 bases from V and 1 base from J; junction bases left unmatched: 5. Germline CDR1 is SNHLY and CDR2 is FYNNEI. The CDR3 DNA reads TGTGCCAGCAGGACCTCTAGCGGCCAAGAGACCCAGTACTTC. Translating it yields CASRTSSGQETQYF.

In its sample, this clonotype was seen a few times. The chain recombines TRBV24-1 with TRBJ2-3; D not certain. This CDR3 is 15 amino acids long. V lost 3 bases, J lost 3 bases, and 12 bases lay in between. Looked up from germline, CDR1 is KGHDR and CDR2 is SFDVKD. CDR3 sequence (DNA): TGTGCCACCAGTGATCCCCGCCCCGGGACAGATACGCAGTATTTT. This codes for CATSDPRPGTDTQYF.

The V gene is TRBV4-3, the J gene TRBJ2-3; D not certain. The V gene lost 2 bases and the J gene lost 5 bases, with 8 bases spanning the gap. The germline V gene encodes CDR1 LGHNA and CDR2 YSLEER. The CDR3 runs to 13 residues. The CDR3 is CASSQRVLDTQYF. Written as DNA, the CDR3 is TGCGCCAGCAGCCAAAGGGTTTTAGATACGCAGTATTTT.

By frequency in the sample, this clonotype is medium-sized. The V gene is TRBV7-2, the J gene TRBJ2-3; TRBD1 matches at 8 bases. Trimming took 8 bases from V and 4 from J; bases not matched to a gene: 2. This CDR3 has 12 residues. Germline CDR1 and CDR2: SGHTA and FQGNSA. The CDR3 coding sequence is TGTGCCAGCGGGACAGGCGCAGATACGCAGTATTTT. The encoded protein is CASGTGADTQYF.

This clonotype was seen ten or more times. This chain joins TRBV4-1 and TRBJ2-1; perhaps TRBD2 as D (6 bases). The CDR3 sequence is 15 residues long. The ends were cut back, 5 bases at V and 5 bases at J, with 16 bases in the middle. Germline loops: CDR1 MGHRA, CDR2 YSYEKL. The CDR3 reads CASSTPLGGNNEQFF. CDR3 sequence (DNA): TGCGCCAGCAGCACCCCACTCGGCGGGAACAATGAGCAGTTCTTC.

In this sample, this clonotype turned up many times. CDR3 sequence reads: CASSLGQGAYNEQFF. Here the CDR3 DNA reads TGTGCCAGCAGCCTGGGACAGGGGGCCTACAATGAGCAGTTCTTC. The chain employs TRBV5-6 and TRBJ2-1; 11 nucleotides line up with TRBD1. The CDR3 is made up of 15 amino acids. CDR1 and CDR2 (germline): SGHDT, YYEEEE. Losses at the gene ends were 4 bases for V and 2 bases for J; bases not matched to a gene: 2.

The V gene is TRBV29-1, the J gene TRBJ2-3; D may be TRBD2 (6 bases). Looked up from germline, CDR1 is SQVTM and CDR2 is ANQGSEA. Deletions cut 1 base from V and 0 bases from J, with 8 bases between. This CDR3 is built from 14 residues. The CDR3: CSVEGGTSTDTQYF. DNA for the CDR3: TGCAGCGTTGAAGGGGGGACTAGCACAGATACGCAGTATTTT.

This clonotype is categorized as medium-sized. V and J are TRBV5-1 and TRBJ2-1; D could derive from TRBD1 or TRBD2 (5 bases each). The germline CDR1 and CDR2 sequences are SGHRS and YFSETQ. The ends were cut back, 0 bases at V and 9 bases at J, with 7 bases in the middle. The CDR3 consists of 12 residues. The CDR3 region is CASSLAGTEQFF. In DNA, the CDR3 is TGCGCCAGCAGCTTGGCCGGGACTGAGCAGTTCTTC.

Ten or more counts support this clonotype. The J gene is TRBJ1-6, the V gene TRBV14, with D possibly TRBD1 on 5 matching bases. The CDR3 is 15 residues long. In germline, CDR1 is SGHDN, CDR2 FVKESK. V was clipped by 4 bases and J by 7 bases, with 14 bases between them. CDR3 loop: CASSLHLPGNSPLHF. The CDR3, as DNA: TGTGCCAGCAGCCTCCATCTGCCAGGGAATTCACCCCTCCACTTT.

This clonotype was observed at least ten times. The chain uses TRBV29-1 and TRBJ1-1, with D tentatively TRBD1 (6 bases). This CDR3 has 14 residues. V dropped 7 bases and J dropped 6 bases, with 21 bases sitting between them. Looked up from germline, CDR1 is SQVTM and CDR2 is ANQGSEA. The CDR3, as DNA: TGCAGCGGTATGGACAGTGAGGAGGTCGCTGAAGCTTTCTTT. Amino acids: CSGMDSEEVAEAFF.

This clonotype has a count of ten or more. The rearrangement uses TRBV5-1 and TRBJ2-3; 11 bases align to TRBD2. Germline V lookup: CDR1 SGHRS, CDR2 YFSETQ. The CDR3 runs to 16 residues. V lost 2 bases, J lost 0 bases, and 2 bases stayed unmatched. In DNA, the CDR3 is TGCGCCAGCAGCTTACTAGCGGGGGCTAGCACAGATACGCAGTATTTT. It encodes CASSLLAGASTDTQYF.

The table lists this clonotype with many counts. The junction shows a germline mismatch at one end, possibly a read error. The CDR3 DNA reads as TGTGCCAGCAGTAACTCGTTAGGAATCTATGGCTACACCTTC. It translates to CASSNSLGIYGYTF. The chain links TRBV6-2 or TRBV6-3 to TRBJ1-2; D gene uncertain. Germline V CDR1 and CDR2: MNHEY, SVGEGT. This CDR3 contains 14 residues.

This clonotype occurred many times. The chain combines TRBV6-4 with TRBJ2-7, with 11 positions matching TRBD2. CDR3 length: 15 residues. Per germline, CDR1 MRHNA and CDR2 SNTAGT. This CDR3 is CHTGASGRPTYEQYF. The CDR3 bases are TGTCACACTGGGGCTAGCGGGAGGCCTACCTACGAGCAGTACTTC.

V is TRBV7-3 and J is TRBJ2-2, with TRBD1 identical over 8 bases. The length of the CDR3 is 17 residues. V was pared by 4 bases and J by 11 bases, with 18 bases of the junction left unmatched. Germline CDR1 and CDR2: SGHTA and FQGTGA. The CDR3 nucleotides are TGTGCCAGCAGCTCCTTGCCGGGACAGGAGAACACCAGAGAGCTGTTTTTT. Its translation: CASSSLPGQENTRELFF.

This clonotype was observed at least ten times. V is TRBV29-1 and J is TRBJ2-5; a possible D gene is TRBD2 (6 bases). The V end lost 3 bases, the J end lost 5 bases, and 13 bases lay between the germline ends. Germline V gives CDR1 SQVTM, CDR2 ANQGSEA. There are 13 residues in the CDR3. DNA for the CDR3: TGCAGCGTTGACGGAGGGGTCGACGAGACCCAGTACTTC. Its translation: CSVDGGVDETQYF.

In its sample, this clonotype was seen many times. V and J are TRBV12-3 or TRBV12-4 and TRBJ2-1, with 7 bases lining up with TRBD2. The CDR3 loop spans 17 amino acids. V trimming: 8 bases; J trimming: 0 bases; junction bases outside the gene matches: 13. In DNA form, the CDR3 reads TGTGCCAGCCTAACCTCCCAGGGCGGGGGCTCCTACAATGAGCAGTTCTTC. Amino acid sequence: CASLTSQGGGSYNEQFF.

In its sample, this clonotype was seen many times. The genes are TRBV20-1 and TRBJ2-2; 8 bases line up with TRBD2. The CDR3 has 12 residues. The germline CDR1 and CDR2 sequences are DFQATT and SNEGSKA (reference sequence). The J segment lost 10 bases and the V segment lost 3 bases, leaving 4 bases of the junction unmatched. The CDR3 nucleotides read TGCAGTGCTAGCGGGGGGGCTGCGGAGCTGTTTTTT. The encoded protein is CSASGGAAELFF.

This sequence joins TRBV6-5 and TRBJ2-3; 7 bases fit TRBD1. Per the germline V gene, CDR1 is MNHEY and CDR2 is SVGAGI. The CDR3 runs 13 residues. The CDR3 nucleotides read TGTGCAAGAAAACAGGGGTTAAGAGATACGCAGTATTTT. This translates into CARKQGLRDTQYF.

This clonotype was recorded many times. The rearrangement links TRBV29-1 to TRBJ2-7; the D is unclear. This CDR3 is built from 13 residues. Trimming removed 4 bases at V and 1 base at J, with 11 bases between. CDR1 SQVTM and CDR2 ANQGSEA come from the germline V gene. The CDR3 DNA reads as TGCAGCGTTGGGGCAGGTAGTTCCTACGAGCAGTACTTC. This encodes CSVGAGSSYEQYF.

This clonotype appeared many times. Here the CDR3 DNA reads TGTGCCAGCAGTCGCGGGGGGGCTGGAAACACCATATATTTT. Amino acid sequence: CASSRGGAGNTIYF. J is TRBJ1-3 and V is TRBV12-3 or TRBV12-4; tentatively, D is TRBD1 (5 bases). This CDR3 comprises 14 residues. Trimming cost V 5 bases and J 2 bases, with 10 bases left between them.

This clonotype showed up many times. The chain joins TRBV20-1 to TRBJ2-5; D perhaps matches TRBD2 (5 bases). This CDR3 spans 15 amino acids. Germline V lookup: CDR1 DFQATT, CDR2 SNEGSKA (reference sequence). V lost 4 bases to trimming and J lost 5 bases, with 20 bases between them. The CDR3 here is CSAMKQATTLETQYF. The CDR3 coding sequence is TGCAGTGCTATGAAACAAGCGACTACCCTCGAGACCCAGTACTTC.

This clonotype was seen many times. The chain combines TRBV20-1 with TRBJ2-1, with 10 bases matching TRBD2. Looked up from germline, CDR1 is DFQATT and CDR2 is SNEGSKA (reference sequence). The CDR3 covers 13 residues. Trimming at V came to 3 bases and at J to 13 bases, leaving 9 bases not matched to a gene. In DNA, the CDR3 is TGCAGTGCTAGCGAGGCTAGCGGGAGTTTTCAGTTCTTC. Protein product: CSASEASGSFQFF.

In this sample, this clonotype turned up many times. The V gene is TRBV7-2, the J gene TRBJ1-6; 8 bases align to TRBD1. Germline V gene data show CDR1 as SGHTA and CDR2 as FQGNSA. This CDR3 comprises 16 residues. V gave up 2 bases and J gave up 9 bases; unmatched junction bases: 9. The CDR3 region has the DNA TGTGCCAGCAGCTTAAGGAGACAGGGGACTGGTTCACCCCTCCACTTT. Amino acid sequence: CASSLRRQGTGSPLHF. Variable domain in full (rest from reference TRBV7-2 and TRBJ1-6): GAGVSQSPSNKVTEKGKDVELRCDPISGHTALYWYRQSLGQGLEFLIYFQGNSAPDKSGLPSDRFSAERTGGSVSTLTIQRTQQEDSAVYLCASSLRRQGTGSPLHFGNGTRLTVT.

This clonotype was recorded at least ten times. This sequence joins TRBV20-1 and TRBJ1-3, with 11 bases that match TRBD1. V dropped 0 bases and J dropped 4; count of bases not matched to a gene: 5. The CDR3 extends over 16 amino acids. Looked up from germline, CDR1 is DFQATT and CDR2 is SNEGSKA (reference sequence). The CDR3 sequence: CSAREPGQGAGNTIYF. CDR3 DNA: TGCAGTGCTAGAGAACCCGGACAGGGGGCAGGAAACACCATATATTTT.

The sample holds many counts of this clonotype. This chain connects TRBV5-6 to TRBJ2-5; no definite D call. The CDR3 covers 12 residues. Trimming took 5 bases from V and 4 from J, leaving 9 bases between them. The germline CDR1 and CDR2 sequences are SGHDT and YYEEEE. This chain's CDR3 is CASSPVGETQYF. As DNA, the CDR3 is TGTGCCAGCAGTCCAGTGGGAGAGACCCAGTACTTC.

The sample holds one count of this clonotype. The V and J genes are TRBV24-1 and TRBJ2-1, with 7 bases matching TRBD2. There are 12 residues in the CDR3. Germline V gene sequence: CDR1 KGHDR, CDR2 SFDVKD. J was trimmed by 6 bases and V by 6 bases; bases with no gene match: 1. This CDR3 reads CATSWGGNEQFF. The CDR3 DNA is TGTGCCACCAGTTGGGGGGGCAATGAGCAGTTCTTC.

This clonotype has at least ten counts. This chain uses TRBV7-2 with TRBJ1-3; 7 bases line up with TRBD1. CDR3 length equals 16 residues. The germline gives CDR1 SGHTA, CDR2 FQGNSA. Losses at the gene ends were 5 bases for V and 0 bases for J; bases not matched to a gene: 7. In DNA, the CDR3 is TGTGCCAGCAGCATGACAGGGAATCCCTCTGGAAACACCATATATTTT. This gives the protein CASSMTGNPSGNTIYF.

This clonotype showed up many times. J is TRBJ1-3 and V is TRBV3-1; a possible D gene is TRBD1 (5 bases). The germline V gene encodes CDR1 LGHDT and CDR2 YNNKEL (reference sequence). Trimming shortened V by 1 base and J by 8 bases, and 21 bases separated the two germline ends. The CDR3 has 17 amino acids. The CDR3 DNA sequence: TGTGCCAGCAGCCAAGTCGTCTCAGGCGCACGAGGGGACACCATATATTTT. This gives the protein CASSQVVSGARGDTIYF.

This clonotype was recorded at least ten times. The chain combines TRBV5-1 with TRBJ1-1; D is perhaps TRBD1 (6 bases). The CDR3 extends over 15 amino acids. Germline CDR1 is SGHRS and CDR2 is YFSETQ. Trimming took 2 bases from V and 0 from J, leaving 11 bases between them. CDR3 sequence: CASSFQGKMNTEAFF. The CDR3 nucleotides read TGCGCCAGCAGCTTCCAGGGGAAAATGAACACTGAAGCTTTCTTT. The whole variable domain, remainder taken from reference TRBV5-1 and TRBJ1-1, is KAGVTQTPRYLIKTRGQQVTLSCSPISGHRSVSWYQQTPGQGLQFLFEYFSETQRNKGNFPGRFSGRQFSNSRSEMNVSTLELGDSALYLCASSFQGKMNTEAFFGQGTRLTVV.

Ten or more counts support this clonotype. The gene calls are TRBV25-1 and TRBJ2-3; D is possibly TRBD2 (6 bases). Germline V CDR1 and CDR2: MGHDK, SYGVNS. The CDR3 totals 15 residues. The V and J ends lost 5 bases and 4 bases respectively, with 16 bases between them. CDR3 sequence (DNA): TGTGCCAGCAGTAAAGTAGCGGAGCGGGCAGATACGCAGTATTTT. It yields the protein CASSKVAERADTQYF.